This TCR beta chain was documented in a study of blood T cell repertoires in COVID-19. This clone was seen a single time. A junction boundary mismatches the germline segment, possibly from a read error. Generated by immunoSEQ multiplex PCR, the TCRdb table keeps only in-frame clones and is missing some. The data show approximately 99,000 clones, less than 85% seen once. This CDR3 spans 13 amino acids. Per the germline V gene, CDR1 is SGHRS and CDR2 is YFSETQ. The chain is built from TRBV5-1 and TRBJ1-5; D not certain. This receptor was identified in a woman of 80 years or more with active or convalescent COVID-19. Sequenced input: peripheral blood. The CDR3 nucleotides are TGTGCCAGCAGCGCCGGACTCGGCCAGCCCCAGCATTTT. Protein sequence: CASSAGLGQPQHF.